The 27 T cell receptor beta chains reported below all come from one sample, sequenced in a study of T cell changes during pregnancy in multiple sclerosis (dated by TCRdb to the late 2010s). Library preparation used the immunoSEQ multiplex PCR assay. The source is immuneACCESS, and TCRdb retained only in-frame sequences with V and J called. Part of the clones is not carried over; for the studies checked, unresolved V genes explain less than half of this, and the remainder is unexplained. The sample table contains around 27,000 clones; only one count was recorded for over 85% of them. The ten largest clonotypes hold around 0.67% of the sample. This material consisted of CD4+ T cells from peripheral blood mononuclear cells, taken in the first trimester of pregnancy. Receptors originate from a female donor with multiple sclerosis, enrolled in a pregnancy study.

The V gene is TRBV5-6, the J gene TRBJ2-1; TRBD2 matches 7 bases. Germline loops: CDR1 SGHDT, CDR2 YYEEEE. J was trimmed by 7 bases and V by 5 bases; bases with no gene match: 12. The CDR3 runs 15 residues. CDR3 DNA: TGTGCCAGCAGTTGGAGCGGGGCCCCCTCAAATGAGCAGTTCTTC. Translating gives CASSWSGAPSNEQFF.

The chain has TRBV30 and TRBJ1-2; unclear D gene. Trimming shortened V by 3 bases and J by 4 bases, and 9 bases separated the two germline ends. The CDR3 is 12 residues long. The V gene's germline CDR1 is GTSNPN and CDR2 SVGIG (reference sequence). CDR3 DNA sequence: TGTGCCTGGAGCCCCAAACTCTATGGCTACACCTTC. Its translation: CAWSPKLYGYTF.

This CDR3 reads CASSLQGAARNTEAFF. In nucleotides, the CDR3 is TGTGCCAGCAGCTTACAGGGGGCTGCTAGGAACACTGAAGCTTTCTTT. The rearrangement joins TRBV11-3 to TRBJ1-1; TRBD1 agrees at 8 bases. J was trimmed by 1 base and V by 2 bases; bases with no gene match: 6. Germline V gene lookup returns CDR1 SGHNT and CDR2 YENEEA. The CDR3 totals 16 residues.

The V call is TRBV5-1, the J call TRBJ1-5; D not certain. This CDR3 contains 15 residues. CDR1 is SGHRS, CDR2 YFSETQ, per germline. Trimming removed 4 bases at V and 6 bases at J, with 17 bases between. CDR3 loop: CASSQEGLRGQPQHF. The CDR3 bases are TGCGCCAGCAGCCAGGAGGGCCTGCGGGGTCAGCCCCAGCATTTT.

The rearrangement uses TRBV7-6 and TRBJ2-7; TRBD1 agrees at 10 bases. Trimming cost V 4 bases and J 3 bases; bases outside gene matches: 6. Germline V CDR1 and CDR2: SGHVS, FNYEAQ. The CDR3 is 15 amino acids. The CDR3 sequence: CASSYKDRGYYEQYF. CDR3 sequence (DNA): TGTGCCAGCAGCTACAAGGACAGGGGGTACTACGAGCAGTACTTC.

This clone has just one count. The rearrangement joins TRBV4-2 to TRBJ2-2; TRBD2 matches 9 bases. V dropped 2 bases and J dropped 1; count of bases not matched to a gene: 5. This CDR3 has 17 amino acids. Germline CDR1 reads LGHNA; CDR2 reads YNFKEQ. The CDR3 reads CASSQLSGGGNTGELFF. DNA for the CDR3: TGTGCCAGCAGCCAACTTAGCGGGGGAGGGAACACCGGGGAGCTGTTTTTT.

The chain employs TRBV10-3 and TRBJ1-2; no clear D gene. The ends were cut back, 3 bases at V and 7 bases at J, with 12 bases in the middle. The CDR3 covers 13 residues. Germline values: CDR1 ENHRY, CDR2 SYGVKD. The CDR3 bases are TGTGCCATCAGTGACCCGGGAGTTGGTGGCTACACCTTC. Translated, it gives CAISDPGVGGYTF.

The CDR3 DNA sequence: TGTGCCATCAAAGGGCAGGGGGGTAGGGGCGAGCAGTACTTC. Its protein is CAIKGQGGRGEQYF. V is TRBV10-3 and J is TRBJ2-7, with a weak D call TRBD1 (7 bases). The V and J ends lost 7 bases and 6 bases respectively, with 19 bases between them. The CDR3 contains 14 residues. Germline V gene sequence: CDR1 ENHRY, CDR2 SYGVKD.

V usage is TRBV6-5 and J usage is TRBJ2-7, with D unresolved. Germline loops: CDR1 MNHEY, CDR2 SVGAGI. The CDR3 has 11 amino acids. V was clipped by 5 bases and J by 5 bases, with 7 bases between them. The CDR3 nucleotides read TGTGCCAGCAGTACTGAGCACGAGCAGTACTTC. This sequence encodes CASSTEHEQYF.

This chain uses TRBV2 with TRBJ1-1, with TRBD1 matching over 7 bases. The ends lost 7 bases at V and 4 bases at J; junction bases unmatched: 6. Germline V CDR1 and CDR2: SNHLY, FYNNEI. This CDR3 has 13 amino acids. The CDR3 nucleotides read TGTGCCAGCATAACAGGGGTGGGCACTGAAGCTTTCTTT. Translating it yields CASITGVGTEAFF.

This clone was counted only a few times. V and J are TRBV29-1 and TRBJ1-5; tentative D call: TRBD1 (5 bases). Deletions cut 6 bases from V and 5 bases from J, with 11 bases between. The length of the CDR3 is 12 residues. The germline V gene has CDR1 SQVTM and CDR2 ANQGSEA. The DNA for the CDR3 is TGCAGCGTAGGGGTAAAGGATCAGCCCCAGCATTTT. Translation: CSVGVKDQPQHF.

The chain carries TRBV30 and TRBJ1-2; TRBD1 might be the D (5 bases). Trimming removed 0 bases at V and 4 bases at J, with 12 bases between. Germline assignment: CDR1 GTSNPN and CDR2 SVGIG (reference sequence). The CDR3 sequence is 14 residues long. The DNA of the CDR3 is TGTGCCTGGAGTGTATGGGGAAGGGGCTATGGCTACACCTTC. Its protein is CAWSVWGRGYGYTF.

This clone has only a few counts. The CDR3 DNA follows: TGCGCCAGCAGCCAAGAACGAGCGGGGGGTCTCGGAGATACGCAGTATTTT. It encodes CASSQERAGGLGDTQYF. V and J are TRBV4-3 and TRBJ2-3; TRBD2 aligns across 9 bases. J was trimmed by 5 bases and V by 0 bases; bases with no gene match: 9. Germline V gene lookup returns CDR1 LGHNA and CDR2 YSLEER. The CDR3 consists of 17 residues.

The chain combines TRBV5-1 with TRBJ2-5; TRBD2 agrees at 12 bases. The junction had 6 bases not matched to a gene; V was cut back by 0 bases and J by 9 bases. Germline V CDR1 and CDR2: SGHRS, YFSETQ. This CDR3 is 15 amino acids long. The CDR3 sequence is CASSLDTSGGMAQYF. CDR3 coding DNA: TGCGCCAGCAGCTTGGATACTAGCGGGGGGATGGCCCAGTACTTC.

The V call is TRBV10-2, the J call TRBJ1-1; TRBD1 aligns across 10 bases. Germline lookup yields CDR1 WSHSY and CDR2 SAAADI. Trimming took 10 bases from V and 9 from J; bases not matched to a gene: 8. CDR3 length equals 12 residues. The CDR3 nucleotides are TGCGCCACCCTCGACAGGGGGCTTAAAGCTTTCTTT. Amino acid sequence: CATLDRGLKAFF.

The chain links TRBV2 to TRBJ1-2; D gene ambiguous. Trimming pared 7 bases from V and 0 bases from J, leaving 3 bases between. CDR1 and CDR2 from the germline V gene are SNHLY and FYNNEI. This CDR3 is 11 amino acids long. DNA of the CDR3: TGTGCCAGCACTACTAACTATGGCTACACCTTC. Its translation: CASTTNYGYTF.

The chain carries TRBV18 and TRBJ2-7; 7 positions match TRBD1. The J segment lost 0 bases and the V segment lost 1 base, leaving 3 bases of the junction unmatched. The CDR3 spans 15 residues. CDR1 KGHSH and CDR2 LQKENI come from the germline V gene. CDR3 DNA: TGTGCCAGCTCACCACGGGCAGGGGGCTCCTACGAGCAGTACTTC. Amino acid sequence: CASSPRAGGSYEQYF. Drawing the rest from reference TRBV18 and TRBJ2-7, the complete variable domain is NAGVMQNPRHLVRRRGQEARLRCSPMKGHSHVYWYRQLPEEGLKFMVYLQKENIIDESGMPKERFSAEFPKEGPSILRIQQVVRGDSAAYFCASSPRAGGSYEQYFGPGTRLTVT.

J is TRBJ2-3 and V is TRBV4-2; tentatively, D is TRBD1 (5 bases). CDR1 LGHNA and CDR2 YNFKEQ come from the germline V gene. This CDR3 has 17 residues. The ends were cut back, 1 base at V and 5 bases at J, with 19 bases in the middle. This CDR3 reads CASSQGGRGARGDTQYF. CDR3 nucleotide sequence: TGTGCCAGCAGCCAAGGAGGAAGGGGTGCCCGAGGAGATACGCAGTATTTT.

The chain recombines TRBV6-1 with TRBJ2-2; weak D call: TRBD1 (5 bases). Germline V gene data show CDR1 as MNHNS and CDR2 as SASEGT. The CDR3 spans 14 residues. Trimming shortened V by 5 bases and J by 5 bases, and 12 bases separated the two germline ends. CDR3 amino acids: CASSRSRTTGELFF. The CDR3 DNA follows: TGTGCCAGCAGTAGATCCCGGACAACCGGGGAGCTGTTTTTT.

The chain couples TRBV12-5 to TRBJ1-3, with 7 bases aligning to TRBD1. The CDR3 contains 14 residues. Trimming cost V 6 bases and J 4 bases; bases outside gene matches: 6. From germline, CDR1 is LGHNT and CDR2 FRNRAP. The CDR3 sequence: CASGTGQPGNTIYF. In nucleotides, the CDR3 is TGTGCTAGTGGCACGGGACAGCCAGGAAACACCATATATTTT.

V usage is TRBV29-1 and J usage is TRBJ2-6; possible D gene TRBD1, 6 bases. CDR1 is SQVTM, CDR2 ANQGSEA, per germline. The V gene lost 6 bases and the J gene lost 0 bases, with 9 bases spanning the gap. This CDR3 contains 14 residues. As DNA, the CDR3 is TGCAGCGTAGGACAGATCTCTGGGGCCAACGTCCTGACTTTC. Encoded protein: CSVGQISGANVLTF.

The chain carries TRBV6-5 and TRBJ1-2, with D tentatively TRBD1 (6 bases). The ends were cut back, 5 bases at V and 4 bases at J, with 14 bases in the middle. Germline assignment: CDR1 MNHEY and CDR2 SVGAGI. This CDR3 has 14 amino acids. In nucleotides, the CDR3 is TGTGCCAGCAGTACAGATCAGGGGATCTATGGCTACACCTTC. Translation gives CASSTDQGIYGYTF.

The rearrangement joins TRBV5-1 to TRBJ2-3, with D possibly being TRBD2 (6 bases). The CDR3 is 13 residues long. V was cut by 4 bases and J by 4 bases, with 10 bases left in between. Germline CDR1 is SGHRS and CDR2 is YFSETQ. The CDR3 sequence: CASSRDFSDTQYF. The CDR3 DNA reads as TGCGCCAGCAGCCGGGACTTCTCAGATACGCAGTATTTT. The full variable domain, rest sourced from reference TRBV5-1 and TRBJ2-3, is KAGVTQTPRYLIKTRGQQVTLSCSPISGHRSVSWYQQTPGQGLQFLFEYFSETQRNKGNFPGRFSGRQFSNSRSEMNVSTLELGDSALYLCASSRDFSDTQYFGPGTRLTVL.

V gene TRBV19 combines with J gene TRBJ2-1, with TRBD1 matching 10 bases. The CDR3 spans 17 residues. Germline V CDR1 and CDR2: LNHDA, SQIVND (reference sequence). The V gene end was trimmed by 4 bases and the J gene end by 2 bases; junction bases not matched to a gene: 8. CDR3 residues: CASSRGTGDGAYNEQFF. The DNA for the CDR3 is TGTGCCAGTAGTAGAGGGACAGGGGATGGCGCCTACAATGAGCAGTTCTTC.

The CDR3 loop reads CASSSGEGAGAEAFF. In DNA form, the CDR3 reads TGTGCCAGCAGCTCCGGAGAGGGGGCAGGGGCTGAAGCTTTCTTT. The chain recombines TRBV21-1 with TRBJ1-1; the table's D call of TRBD1 was not tested on the DNA. TRBV21-1 is a pseudogene locus. The CDR3 runs to 15 residues.

The rearrangement joins TRBV28 to TRBJ2-7; 7 bases line up with TRBD1. This CDR3 is built from 15 residues. In germline, CDR1 is MDHEN, CDR2 SYDVKM. The J segment lost 0 bases and the V segment lost 6 bases, leaving 8 bases of the junction unmatched. CDR3 DNA: TGTGCCAGCAGGCAGACAGGGACGATCTCCTACGAGCAGTACTTC. Its protein product is CASRQTGTISYEQYF.

The chain links TRBV10-3 to TRBJ1-4; D gene unclear. From germline, CDR1 is ENHRY and CDR2 SYGVKD. The CDR3 sequence is 15 residues long. Trimming left V 4 bases short and J 5 bases short, with 14 bases between. CDR3 sequence (DNA): TGTGCCATCAGTGGCGAATGGCGGGGAAATGAAAAACTGTTTTTT. Its protein is CAISGEWRGNEKLFF.